The 25 T cell receptor beta chains below come from one sample, sequenced in a study of cytomegalovirus exposure and HLA in healthy donors. Data came from immunoSEQ multiplex PCR; TCRdb stores just in-frame clones and leaves some out. The data show some 98,000 clones, around nine tenths seen once. The sequenced sample consisted of PBMCs. These receptors all come from a young woman in good health and CMV-seronegative.

The V gene is TRBV4-3, the J gene TRBJ2-3; TRBD2 might be the D (5 bases). The CDR3 consists of 17 residues. Germline CDR1 is LGHNA and CDR2 is YSLEER. V lost 0 bases, J lost 0 bases, and 13 bases lay in between. The CDR3 region is CASSQETRSGSTDTQYF. CDR3 nucleotide sequence: TGCGCCAGCAGCCAAGAAACCAGAAGCGGTAGCACAGATACGCAGTATTTT.

This clone was detected only once. This chain connects TRBV11-3 to TRBJ1-1; weak D call: TRBD1 (5 bases). The length of the CDR3 is 13 residues. The V gene's germline CDR1 is SGHNT and CDR2 YENEEA. V shed 2 bases and J shed 1 base, with 5 bases lying between them. The CDR3: CASSLRGNTEAFF. The DNA for the CDR3 is TGTGCCAGCAGCTTAAGGGGGAACACTGAAGCTTTCTTT.

Turning to this clone: The junction shows a germline mismatch at one end, possibly a read error. The chain combines TRBV7-2 with TRBJ2-5; 8 nucleotides match TRBD2. Germline V gives CDR1 SGHTA, CDR2 FQGNSA. The length of the CDR3 is 14 residues. CDR3 region: CASSFAPGRESQYF. In DNA form, the CDR3 reads TGTGCCAGCAGCTTCGCCCCCGGGAGGGAGAGCCAGTACTTC.

This chain connects TRBV9 to TRBJ2-7; tentatively, D is TRBD2 (5 bases). Germline V gene lookup returns CDR1 SGDLS and CDR2 YYNGEE. The CDR3 runs to 15 residues. Trimming left V 4 bases short and J 2 bases short, with 16 bases between. The CDR3: CASSPRTALTYEQYF. CDR3 DNA: TGTGCCAGCAGCCCTAGGACTGCCCTAACCTACGAGCAGTACTTC.

The chain is built from TRBV4-3 and TRBJ1-1; D remains ambiguous. The CDR3 contains 14 residues. V dropped 1 base and J dropped 4 bases, with 10 bases sitting between them. Germline CDR1 and CDR2: LGHNA and YSLEER. Written as DNA, the CDR3 is TGCGCCAGCAGCCAAGGGTCCCCAGTCACTGAAGCTTTCTTT. Its protein product is CASSQGSPVTEAFF.

This chain links TRBV5-5 with TRBJ2-7; 7 bases are shared with TRBD1. This CDR3 has 14 residues. V was pared by 4 bases and J by 4 bases, with 8 bases of the junction left unmatched. Germline CDR1 is SGHKS and CDR2 is YYEKEE (reference sequence). The DNA of the CDR3 is TGTGCCAGCAGCCAGACGAACAGGGGTTACGAGCAGTACTTC. Translating gives CASSQTNRGYEQYF.

This clone showed up many times. This chain joins TRBV6-1 and TRBJ2-2; D is unresolved. Per germline, CDR1 MNHNS and CDR2 SASEGT. V was shortened by 4 bases and J by 4 bases, with 13 bases between the two germline ends. CDR3 length equals 15 residues. CDR3 loop: CASSASLQFTGELFF. CDR3 nucleotide sequence: TGTGCCAGCAGTGCGTCTTTACAATTCACCGGGGAGCTGTTTTTT.

The gene calls are TRBV20-1 and TRBJ2-3; no clear D. V was pared by 6 bases and J by 2 bases, with 6 bases between. This CDR3 has 11 amino acids. Germline CDR1 DFQATT, CDR2 SNEGSKA (reference sequence). CDR3 sequence reads: CSAPDTDTQYF. In DNA form, the CDR3 reads TGCAGTGCCCCAGACACAGATACGCAGTATTTT.

This sequence joins TRBV4-1 and TRBJ2-7; 14 bases match TRBD2. Germline V gene sequence: CDR1 MGHRA, CDR2 YSYEKL. V dropped 5 bases and J dropped 3; count of bases not matched to a gene: 12. This CDR3 has 18 amino acids. In nucleotides, the CDR3 is TGCGCCAGCAGCTTACGGACTAGCGGGAGGAGTGTAAACTACGAGCAGTACTTC. Its protein is CASSLRTSGRSVNYEQYF.

This chain connects TRBV2 to TRBJ1-1, with D unclear. Germline CDR1 reads SNHLY; CDR2 reads FYNNEI. This CDR3 has 13 amino acids. With 3 bases removed from V and 4 bases from J, the gap between germline ends came to 9 bases. This CDR3 reads CASSERKFTEAFF. The CDR3 region has the DNA TGTGCCAGCAGTGAGCGGAAGTTCACTGAAGCTTTCTTT.

The rearrangement uses TRBV7-9 and TRBJ1-1, with 8 bases identical to TRBD1. Germline V CDR1 and CDR2: SEHNR, FQNEAQ (reference sequence). With V trimmed by 4 bases and J by 2 bases, 6 bases remained unmatched. The CDR3 has 15 amino acids. CDR3 nucleotides: TGTGCCAGCAGCTCTTGGGACAGGCTAAACACTGAAGCTTTCTTT. Protein: CASSSWDRLNTEAFF.

The genes are TRBV27 and TRBJ2-1; 7 bases fit TRBD2. Germline values: CDR1 MNHEY, CDR2 SMNVEV (reference sequence). With 6 bases clipped from V and 1 base from J, the junction kept 6 bases outside the gene matches. The CDR3 has 15 amino acids. The CDR3 loop is CASRRDSGSYNEQFF. The CDR3, as DNA: TGTGCCAGCAGGAGAGATAGCGGGTCCTACAATGAGCAGTTCTTC.

This clone was counted many times. This chain connects TRBV5-1 to TRBJ1-2, with D hard to call. This CDR3 has 15 residues. Trimming stripped 1 base from V and 7 bases from J, with 17 bases between. The germline V gene has CDR1 SGHRS and CDR2 YFSETQ. CDR3: CASSLLGAQVGGYTF. The CDR3 region has the DNA TGCGCCAGCAGCTTGTTGGGCGCTCAAGTTGGTGGCTACACCTTC. Drawing the rest from reference TRBV5-1 and TRBJ1-2, the complete variable domain is KAGVTQTPRYLIKTRGQQVTLSCSPISGHRSVSWYQQTPGQGLQFLFEYFSETQRNKGNFPGRFSGRQFSNSRSEMNVSTLELGDSALYLCASSLLGAQVGGYTFGSGTRLTVV.

V is TRBV6-1 and J is TRBJ2-7; possible D gene TRBD2, 6 bases. There are 15 residues in the CDR3. V shed 6 bases and J shed 3 bases, with 18 bases lying between them. Germline CDR1 reads MNHNS; CDR2 reads SASEGT. In DNA form, the CDR3 reads TGTGCCAGCAGACATCGACAAGGAGGGGTCTACGAGCAGTACTTC. Amino acid sequence: CASRHRQGGVYEQYF.

This chain joins TRBV9 and TRBJ1-3; 9 bases line up with TRBD1. The CDR3 runs 17 residues. V shed 3 bases and J 2 bases; nucleotides not matched to a gene: 9. Germline lookup yields CDR1 SGDLS and CDR2 YYNGEE. The CDR3: CASSASGTGLPGNTIYF. Written as DNA, the CDR3 is TGTGCCAGCAGCGCCTCCGGGACAGGGCTCCCTGGAAACACCATATATTTT.

The chain carries TRBV7-8 and TRBJ1-2, with D hard to call. There are 14 residues in the CDR3. Trimming took 4 bases from V and 4 from J, leaving 13 bases between them. Germline CDR1 and CDR2: SGHVS and FQNEAQ. Here the CDR3 DNA reads TGTGCCAGCAGCTCCCAGGAGGGAGGCTATGGCTACACCTTC. Translation gives CASSSQEGGYGYTF.

V usage is TRBV2 and J usage is TRBJ2-3, with D possibly being TRBD2 (5 bases). Germline loops: CDR1 SNHLY, CDR2 FYNNEI. Trimming pared 7 bases from V and 6 bases from J, leaving 17 bases between. This CDR3 has 14 amino acids. This CDR3 reads CASKFIGREDTQYF. The CDR3 nucleotides read TGTGCCAGCAAGTTCATTGGTAGGGAGGATACGCAGTATTTT.

The gene calls are TRBV7-9 and TRBJ1-1, with TRBD1 as a possible D gene (5 bases). The CDR3 contains 14 residues. Trimming pared 4 bases from V and 7 bases from J, leaving 16 bases between. The germline V gene encodes CDR1 SEHNR and CDR2 FQNEAQ (reference sequence). The CDR3 here is CASSSRGGEGEAFF. The CDR3 region has the DNA TGTGCCAGCAGCTCCCGGGGAGGGGAAGGTGAAGCTTTCTTT. The full variable domain, its missing parts supplied by reference TRBV7-9 and TRBJ1-1, is DTGVSQNPRHKITKRGQNVTFRCDPISEHNRLYWYRQTLGQGPEFLTYFQNEAQLEKSRLLSDRFSAERPKGSFSTLEIQRTEQGDSAMYLCASSSRGGEGEAFFGQGTRLTVV.

The chain recombines TRBV19 with TRBJ2-7; 11 bases are shared with TRBD1. V trimming: 4 bases; J trimming: 4 bases; junction bases outside the gene matches: 3. The germline V gene has CDR1 LNHDA and CDR2 SQIVND (reference sequence). There are 14 residues in the CDR3. The DNA of the CDR3 is TGTGCCAGTAGTACGGGGACAGGGGGTTACGAGCAGTACTTC. Its protein product is CASSTGTGGYEQYF. Based on the CDR3 plus reference TRBV19 and TRBJ2-7, the full variable domain is DGGITQSPKYLFRKEGQNVTLSCEQNLNHDAMYWYRQDPGQGLRLIYYSQIVNDFQKGDIAEGYSVSREKKESFPLTVTSAQKNPTAFYLCASSTGTGGYEQYFGPGTRLTVT.

The chain employs TRBV27 and TRBJ1-2, with D perhaps TRBD1 (5 bases). The CDR3 is 13 amino acids. CDR1 is MNHEY and CDR2 is SMNVEV in the germline V gene (reference sequence). Trimming stripped 3 bases from V and 8 bases from J, with 13 bases between. The chain's CDR3 is CASSLAEGIGYTF. CDR3 DNA: TGTGCCAGCAGTTTGGCGGAGGGGATAGGCTACACCTTC.

This clone was observed a handful of times. This sequence joins TRBV5-1 and TRBJ2-1; 7 bases map to TRBD1. The germline V gene encodes CDR1 SGHRS and CDR2 YFSETQ. The CDR3 contains 16 residues. Losses at the gene ends were 5 bases for V and 5 bases for J; bases not matched to a gene: 13. The CDR3 here is CASRPKGDRVNNEQFF. In DNA, the CDR3 is TGCGCCAGCAGGCCCAAAGGAGACAGGGTAAACAATGAGCAGTTCTTC. The full variable domain, with the rest looked up from reference TRBV5-1 and TRBJ2-1, is KAGVTQTPRYLIKTRGQQVTLSCSPISGHRSVSWYQQTPGQGLQFLFEYFSETQRNKGNFPGRFSGRQFSNSRSEMNVSTLELGDSALYLCASRPKGDRVNNEQFFGPGTRLTVL.

The chain carries TRBV18 and TRBJ2-1; a possible D gene is TRBD2 (6 bases). The CDR3 extends over 12 amino acids. CDR1 is KGHSH, CDR2 LQKENI, per germline. Trimming took 6 bases from V and 9 from J, leaving 12 bases between them. CDR3 in amino acids: CASSLDGGEQFF. Written as DNA, the CDR3 is TGTGCCAGCTCTCTGGACGGGGGTGAGCAGTTCTTC.

CDR3 coding DNA: TGTGCCAGCAGCGCCCGAGCGGGGGGCAACACTGAAGCTTTCTTT. Protein: CASSARAGGNTEAFF. The chain carries TRBV7-3 and TRBJ1-1, with D tentatively TRBD1 (6 bases). The germline gives CDR1 SGHTA, CDR2 FQGTGA. V lost 5 bases and J lost 2, with 15 bases in between. This CDR3 is 15 amino acids long.

V and J are TRBV16 and TRBJ1-2, with D tentatively TRBD1 (5 bases). The germline V and J ends were trimmed by 2 bases and 1 base, with 17 bases remaining between them. The CDR3 runs 17 residues. The germline V gene encodes CDR1 KGHSY and CDR2 FQNENV. The CDR3 bases are TGTGCCAGCAGCCAAAGGCCCCAGGGTGGAATTAACTATGGCTACACCTTC. Translating gives CASSQRPQGGINYGYTF. The whole variable domain, remainder taken from reference TRBV16 and TRBJ1-2, is GEEVAQTPKHLVRGEGQKAKLYCAPIKGHSYVFWYQQVLKNEFKFLISFQNENVFDETGMPKERFSAKCLPNSPCSLEIQATKLEDSAVYFCASSQRPQGGINYGYTFGSGTRLTVV.

The V gene is TRBV10-3, the J gene TRBJ2-4, with unresolved D. The germline CDR1 and CDR2 sequences are ENHRY and SYGVKD. This CDR3 contains 17 residues. V gave up 0 bases and J gave up 0 bases, with 12 bases separating them. The CDR3 protein is CAISESIERLAKNIQYF. The CDR3 DNA is TGTGCCATCAGTGAGTCGATCGAGCGTCTAGCCAAAAACATTCAGTACTTC.